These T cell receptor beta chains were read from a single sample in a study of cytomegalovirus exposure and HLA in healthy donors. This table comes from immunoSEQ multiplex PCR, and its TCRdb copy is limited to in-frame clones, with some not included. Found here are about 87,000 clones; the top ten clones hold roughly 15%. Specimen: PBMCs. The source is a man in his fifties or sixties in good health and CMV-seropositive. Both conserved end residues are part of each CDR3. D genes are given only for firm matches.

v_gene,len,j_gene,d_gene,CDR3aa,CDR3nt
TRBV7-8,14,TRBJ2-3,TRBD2,CASARAGATDTQYF,TGTGCCAGCGCGAGGGCGGGAGCCACAGATACGCAGTATTTT
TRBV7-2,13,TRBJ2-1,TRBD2,CASSLERGDEQFF,TGTGCCAGCAGCTTAGAACGGGGGGATGAGCAGTTCTTC
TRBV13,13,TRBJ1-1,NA,CASSFVGSGRAFF,TGTGCCAGCAGCTTTGTCGGGTCGGGGAGAGCTTTCTTT
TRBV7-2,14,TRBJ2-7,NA,CASSQHRPLVEQYF,TGTGCCAGCAGCCAACACCGACCACTAGTCGAGCAGTACTTC
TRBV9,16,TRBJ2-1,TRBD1,CASSVEGTGTYNEQFF,TGTGCCAGCAGCGTAGAAGGGACAGGTACCTACAATGAGCAGTTCTTC
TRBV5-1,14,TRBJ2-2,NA,CASSDRTNTGELFF,TGCGCCAGCAGTGACAGGACGAACACCGGGGAGCTGTTTTTT
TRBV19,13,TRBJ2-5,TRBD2,CASKTSGQETQYF,TGTGCCAGTAAGACTAGCGGACAAGAGACCCAGTACTTC
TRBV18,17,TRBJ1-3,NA,CASSPSRGGYSGNTIYF,TGTGCCAGCTCACCCTCGAGAGGTGGCTACTCTGGAAACACCATATATTTT
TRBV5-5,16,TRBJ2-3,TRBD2,CASSLDAGGPPDTQYF,TGTGCCAGCAGCTTGGATGCGGGAGGGCCGCCAGATACGCAGTATTTT
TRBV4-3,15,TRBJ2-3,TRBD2,CASSLGTSLTDTQYF,TGCGCCAGCAGCCTCGGGACTAGCCTCACAGATACGCAGTATTTT
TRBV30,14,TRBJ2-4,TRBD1,CAWSGAGGASIQYF,TGTGCCTGGAGTGGGGCAGGGGGCGCGAGCATTCAGTACTTC
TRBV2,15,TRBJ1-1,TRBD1,CASRETGGGFAEAFF,TGTGCCAGCAGGGAGACAGGGGGCGGATTTGCTGAAGCTTTCTTT
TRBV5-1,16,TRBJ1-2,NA,CASSLSQGRDDYGYTF,TGCGCCAGCAGCCTTTCACAGGGAAGAGACGACTATGGCTACACCTTC
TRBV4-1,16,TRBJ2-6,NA,CASSQAERSGANVLTF,TGCGCCAGCAGCCAGGCAGAACGCTCTGGGGCCAACGTCCTGACTTTC
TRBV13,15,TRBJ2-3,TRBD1,CASSSRDRGLDTQYF,TGTGCCAGCAGCTCCCGGGACAGGGGGCTAGATACGCAGTATTTT
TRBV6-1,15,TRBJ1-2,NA,CASSEGPGVSYGYTF,TGTGCCAGCAGTGAAGGTCCAGGGGTGAGCTATGGCTACACCTTC
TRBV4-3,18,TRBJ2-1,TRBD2,CASSLLGDYRSLYNEQFF,TGCGCCAGCAGCCTCCTTGGGGACTACCGGAGCCTCTACAATGAGCAGTTCTTC
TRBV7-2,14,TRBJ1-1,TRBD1,CASSQTGRDTEAFF,TGTGCCAGCAGCCAGACAGGGCGGGACACTGAAGCTTTCTTT
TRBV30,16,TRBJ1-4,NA,CTWSTLTGTLGEKLFF,TGTACCTGGAGCACTCTAACCGGGACTCTGGGTGAAAAACTGTTTTTT
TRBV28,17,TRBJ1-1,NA,CATRRTGIGIWATEAFF,TGTGCCACCCGACGAACCGGGATCGGCATTTGGGCCACTGAAGCTTTCTTT
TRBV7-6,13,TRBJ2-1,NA,CASSLARDREQFF,TGTGCCAGCAGCTTAGCGCGCGACAGGGAGCAGTTCTTC
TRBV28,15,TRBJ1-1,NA,CASSLEGLRATEAFF,TGTGCCAGCAGTCTTGAAGGTCTCAGGGCAACTGAAGCTTTCTTT
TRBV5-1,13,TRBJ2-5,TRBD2,CASSREASGSLHF,TGCGCCAGCAGCCGGGAGGCTAGCGGGAGCCTGCACTTC
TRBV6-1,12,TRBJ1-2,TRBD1,CATGTGQDGYTF,TGTGCCACCGGGACAGGCCAGGATGGCTACACCTTC
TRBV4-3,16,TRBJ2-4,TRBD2,CASSQELAGPKNIQYF,TGCGCCAGCAGCCAAGAACTAGCGGGTCCCAAAAACATTCAGTACTTC
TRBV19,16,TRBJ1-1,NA,CASSPRRRGPNTEAFF,TGTGCCAGTAGCCCCAGGCGAAGGGGCCCGAACACTGAAGCTTTCTTT
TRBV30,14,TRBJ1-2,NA,CAWRPTGVRHGYTF,TGTGCCTGGCGCCCGACAGGCGTTCGCCATGGCTACACCTTC
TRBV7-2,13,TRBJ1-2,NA,CASSLRTDYGYTF,TGTGCCAGCAGCTTACGGACAGACTATGGCTACACCTTC
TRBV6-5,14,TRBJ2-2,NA,CASSSGANTGELFF,TGTGCCAGCAGTTCCGGAGCTAACACCGGGGAGCTGTTTTTT
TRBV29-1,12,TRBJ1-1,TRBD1,CSVDRQGTEAFF,TGCAGCGTTGACAGACAGGGCACTGAAGCTTTCTTT
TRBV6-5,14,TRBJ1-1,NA,CASSSRVTNTEAFF,TGTGCCAGCAGTTCGAGGGTAACGAACACTGAAGCTTTCTTT
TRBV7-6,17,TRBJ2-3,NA,CASSGTSRGLSTDTQYF,TGTGCCAGCAGCGGGACTAGCAGGGGGCTTAGCACAGATACGCAGTATTTT
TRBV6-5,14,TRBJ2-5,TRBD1,CASSPGQGQETQYF,TGTGCCAGCAGTCCCGGACAGGGCCAAGAGACCCAGTACTTC
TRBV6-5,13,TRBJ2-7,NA,CASSYRQGYEQYF,TGTGCCAGCAGTTACAGGCAGGGCTACGAGCAGTACTTC
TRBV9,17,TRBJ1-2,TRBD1,CASSPRTGGNPNYGYTF,TGTGCCAGCAGCCCCCGGACAGGGGGTAACCCCAACTATGGCTACACCTTC
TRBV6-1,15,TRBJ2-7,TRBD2,CASSPGGTSSYEQYF,TGTGCCAGCAGTCCTGGGGGGACTAGCAGTTACGAGCAGTACTTC
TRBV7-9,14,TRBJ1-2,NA,CASSGTQSLHGYTF,TGTGCCAGCAGCGGGACACAGAGCCTTCATGGCTACACCTTC
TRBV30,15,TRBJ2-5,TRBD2,CAWSPGLAEQETQYF,TGTGCCTGGAGTCCCGGACTAGCGGAACAAGAGACCCAGTACTTC
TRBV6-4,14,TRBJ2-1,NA,CASSASGLYNEQFF,TGTGCCAGCAGCGCCTCGGGACTCTACAATGAGCAGTTCTTC
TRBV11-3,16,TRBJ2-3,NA,CASNPSRGRSTDTQYF,TGTGCCAGCAACCCCTCTCGCGGGCGGAGCACAGATACGCAGTATTTT